These 3 T cell receptor beta chains share one sample of origin, sequenced in a study of T-cell memory formation after mild COVID-19. TCRdb analysed the 5' RACE reads with MiXCR anew, one entry per CDR3 protein. There are 450,000 to 700,000 distinct CDR3 sequences in the sample; 18% occur only once, and more than 10% lies in the top ten. The sample consisted of PBMCs or a T cell subset sorted from them (not recorded which). Receptors were obtained from an adult woman who had mild COVID-19 (a few samples of this study predate the infection). Cell type and time point are not known.

This chain connects TRBV7-2 to TRBJ1-6; TRBD1 matches 9 bases. The germline CDR1 and CDR2 sequences are SGHTA and FQGNSA. CDR3 length: 15 amino acids. V shed 4 bases, J shed 9 bases, and the junction held 7 bases outside the gene matches. The CDR3 is CASSYPGQGSSPLHF. The CDR3 region has the DNA TGTGCCAGCAGCTACCCGGGACAGGGTAGTTCACCCCTCCACTTT.

This clonotype was counted between two and nine times. This rearrangement joins TRBV5-6 to TRBJ2-5; D remains ambiguous. CDR3 length: 11 residues. The germline gives CDR1 SGHDT, CDR2 YYEEEE. Trimming took 3 bases from V and 7 from J, leaving 7 bases between them. The CDR3 coding sequence is TGTGCCAGCAGCTCCGGCCGGACCCAGTACTTC. Translating gives CASSSGRTQYF.

In its sample, this clonotype was seen a few times. The V gene is TRBV6-5, the J gene TRBJ1-1; D is uncertain. From germline, CDR1 is MNHEY and CDR2 SVGAGI. V was trimmed by 2 bases and J by 1 base, leaving 14 bases between them. The CDR3 consists of 16 residues. DNA for the CDR3: TGTGCCAGCAGTTACGGTCCCGAGACGGGGAACACTGAAGCTTTCTTT. It specifies CASSYGPETGNTEAFF.